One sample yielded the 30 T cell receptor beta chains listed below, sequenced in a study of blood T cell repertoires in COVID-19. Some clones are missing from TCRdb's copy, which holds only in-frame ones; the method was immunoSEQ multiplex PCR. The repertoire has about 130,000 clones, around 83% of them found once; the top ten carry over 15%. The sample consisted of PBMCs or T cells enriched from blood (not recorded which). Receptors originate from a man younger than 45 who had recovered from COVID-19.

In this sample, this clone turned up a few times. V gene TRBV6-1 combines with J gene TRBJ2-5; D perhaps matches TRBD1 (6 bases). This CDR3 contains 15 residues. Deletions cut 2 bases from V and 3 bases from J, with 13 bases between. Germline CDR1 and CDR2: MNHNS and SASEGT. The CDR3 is CASSESTGLEETQYF. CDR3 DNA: TGTGCCAGCAGTGAATCGACAGGCCTAGAAGAGACCCAGTACTTC.

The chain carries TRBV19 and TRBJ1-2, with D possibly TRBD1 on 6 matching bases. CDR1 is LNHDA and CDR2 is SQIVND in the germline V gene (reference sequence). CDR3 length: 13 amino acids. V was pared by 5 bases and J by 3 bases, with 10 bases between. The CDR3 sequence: CASSSGQYYGYTF. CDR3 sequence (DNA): TGTGCCAGTAGTTCCGGACAGTACTATGGCTACACCTTC.

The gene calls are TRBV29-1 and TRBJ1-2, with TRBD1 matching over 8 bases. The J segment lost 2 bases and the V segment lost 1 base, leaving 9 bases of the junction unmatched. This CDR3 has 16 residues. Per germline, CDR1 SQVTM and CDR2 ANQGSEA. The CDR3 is CSVEGTGSFLNYGYTF. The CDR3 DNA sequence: TGCAGCGTTGAAGGGACAGGGTCCTTCCTCAACTATGGCTACACCTTC.

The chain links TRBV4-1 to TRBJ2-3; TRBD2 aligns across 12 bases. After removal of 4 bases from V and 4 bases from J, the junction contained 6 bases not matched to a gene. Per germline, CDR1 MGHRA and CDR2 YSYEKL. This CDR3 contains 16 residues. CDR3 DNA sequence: TGCGCCAGCAGCCTACTAGCGGGGGGTCAACCAGATACGCAGTATTTT. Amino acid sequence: CASSLLAGGQPDTQYF.

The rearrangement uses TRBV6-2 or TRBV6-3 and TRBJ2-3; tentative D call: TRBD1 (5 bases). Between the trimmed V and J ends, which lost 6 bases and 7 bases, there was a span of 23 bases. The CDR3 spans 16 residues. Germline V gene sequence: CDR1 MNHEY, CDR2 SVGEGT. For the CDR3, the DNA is TGTGCCAGCAGCCCATCAAGGGGCCCCCTTTGGCATACGCAGTATTTT. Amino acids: CASSPSRGPLWHTQYF.

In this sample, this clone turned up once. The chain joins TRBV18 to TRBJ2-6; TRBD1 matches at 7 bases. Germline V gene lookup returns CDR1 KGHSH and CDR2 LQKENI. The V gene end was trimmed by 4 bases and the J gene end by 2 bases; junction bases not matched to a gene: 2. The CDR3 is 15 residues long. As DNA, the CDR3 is TGTGCCAGCTCACAAGACAGGGCTGGGGCCAACGTCCTGACTTTC. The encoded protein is CASSQDRAGANVLTF. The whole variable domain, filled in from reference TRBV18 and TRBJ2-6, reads NAGVMQNPRHLVRRRGQEARLRCSPMKGHSHVYWYRQLPEEGLKFMVYLQKENIIDESGMPKERFSAEFPKEGPSILRIQQVVRGDSAAYFCASSQDRAGANVLTFGAGSRLTVL.

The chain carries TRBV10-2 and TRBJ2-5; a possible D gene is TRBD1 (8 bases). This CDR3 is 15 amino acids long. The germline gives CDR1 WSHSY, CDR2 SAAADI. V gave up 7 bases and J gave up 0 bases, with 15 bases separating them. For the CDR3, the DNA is TGCGCCAGCACGGACAGGGAGGGGTACCAAGAGACCCAGTACTTC. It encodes CASTDREGYQETQYF.

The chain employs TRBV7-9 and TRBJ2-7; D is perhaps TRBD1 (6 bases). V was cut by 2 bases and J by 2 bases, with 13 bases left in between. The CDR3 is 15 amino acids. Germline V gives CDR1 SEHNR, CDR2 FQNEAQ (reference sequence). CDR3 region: CASSLPRGPTYEQYF. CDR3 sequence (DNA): TGTGCCAGCAGCTTACCCAGGGGCCCGACCTACGAGCAGTACTTC.

Written as DNA, the CDR3 is TGTGCCAGCAGCCAAGGGGGGGGGCCCCAGCATTTT. Translation: CASSQGGGPQHF. The V gene is TRBV14, the J gene TRBJ1-5, with D possibly matching TRBD1 (5 bases). The V end was cut by 1 base, the J end by 9 bases, with 7 bases between. The CDR3 has 12 amino acids. The germline V gene encodes CDR1 SGHDN and CDR2 FVKESK.

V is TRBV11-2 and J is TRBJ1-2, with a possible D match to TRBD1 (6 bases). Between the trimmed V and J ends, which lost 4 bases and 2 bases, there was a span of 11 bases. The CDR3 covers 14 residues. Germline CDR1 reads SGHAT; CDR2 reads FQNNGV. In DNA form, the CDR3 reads TGTGCCAGCAGCTACAATACAGGGAACTATGGCTACACCTTC. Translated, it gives CASSYNTGNYGYTF.

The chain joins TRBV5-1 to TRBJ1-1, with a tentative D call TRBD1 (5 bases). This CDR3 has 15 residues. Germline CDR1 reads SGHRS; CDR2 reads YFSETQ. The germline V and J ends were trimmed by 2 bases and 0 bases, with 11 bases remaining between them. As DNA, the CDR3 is TGCGCCAGCAGCTTATCGGGGGAAATGAACACTGAAGCTTTCTTT. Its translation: CASSLSGEMNTEAFF.

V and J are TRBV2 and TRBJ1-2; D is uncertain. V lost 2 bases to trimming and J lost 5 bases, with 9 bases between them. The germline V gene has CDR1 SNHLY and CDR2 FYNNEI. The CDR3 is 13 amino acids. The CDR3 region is CASSESPPYGYTF. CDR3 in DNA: TGTGCCAGCAGTGAAAGCCCACCTTATGGCTACACCTTC.

DNA for the CDR3: TGTGCCAGCAGTGAAGGTCCGGCAACGGGAGGCTACACCTTC. It is translated as CASSEGPATGGYTF. The V and J genes are TRBV2 and TRBJ1-2; D unresolved. Germline V gives CDR1 SNHLY, CDR2 FYNNEI. The CDR3 consists of 14 residues. V lost 1 base and J 8 bases, leaving 14 bases between the germline ends.

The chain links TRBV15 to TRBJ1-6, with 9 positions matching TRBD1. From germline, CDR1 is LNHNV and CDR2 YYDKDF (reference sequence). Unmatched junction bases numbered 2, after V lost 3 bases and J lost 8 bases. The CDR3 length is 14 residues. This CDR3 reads CATSRGQGDSPLHF. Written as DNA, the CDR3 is TGTGCCACCAGCAGGGGACAGGGTGATTCACCCCTCCACTTT.

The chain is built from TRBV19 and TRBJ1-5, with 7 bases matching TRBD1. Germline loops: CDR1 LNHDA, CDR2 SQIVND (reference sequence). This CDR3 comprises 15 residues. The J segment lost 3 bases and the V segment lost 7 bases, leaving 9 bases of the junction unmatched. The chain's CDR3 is CASTPSDRNNQPQHF. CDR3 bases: TGTGCCAGTACTCCTTCGGACAGGAACAATCAGCCCCAGCATTTT.

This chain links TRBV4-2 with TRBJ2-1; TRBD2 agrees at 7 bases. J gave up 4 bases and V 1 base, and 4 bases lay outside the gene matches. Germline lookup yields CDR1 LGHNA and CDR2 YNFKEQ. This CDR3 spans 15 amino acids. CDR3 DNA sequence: TGTGCCAGCAGCCAAGTGGAGCGGGGATACAATGAGCAGTTCTTC. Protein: CASSQVERGYNEQFF.

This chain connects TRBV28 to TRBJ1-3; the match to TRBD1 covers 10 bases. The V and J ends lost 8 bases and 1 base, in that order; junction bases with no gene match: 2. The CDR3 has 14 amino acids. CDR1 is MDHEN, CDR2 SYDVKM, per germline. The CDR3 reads CASGQGGSGNTIYF. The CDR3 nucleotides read TGTGCCAGCGGACAGGGGGGATCTGGAAACACCATATATTTT.

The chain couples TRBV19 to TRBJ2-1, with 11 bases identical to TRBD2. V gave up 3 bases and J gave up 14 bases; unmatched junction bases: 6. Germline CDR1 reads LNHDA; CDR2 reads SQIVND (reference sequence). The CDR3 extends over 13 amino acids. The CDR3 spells CASSMELAGVKFF. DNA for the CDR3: TGTGCCAGTAGTATGGAACTAGCGGGAGTAAAGTTCTTC.

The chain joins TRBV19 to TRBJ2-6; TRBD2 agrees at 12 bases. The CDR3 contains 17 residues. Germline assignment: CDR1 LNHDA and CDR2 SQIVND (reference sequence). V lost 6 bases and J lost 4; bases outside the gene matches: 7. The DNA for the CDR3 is TGTGCCAGTAGCCCCCTAGCGGGAGGGTCGGGGGCCAACGTCCTGACTTTC. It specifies CASSPLAGGSGANVLTF.

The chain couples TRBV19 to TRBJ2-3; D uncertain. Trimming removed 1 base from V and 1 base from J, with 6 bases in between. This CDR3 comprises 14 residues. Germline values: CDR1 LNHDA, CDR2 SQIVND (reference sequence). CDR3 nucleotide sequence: TGTGCCAGTAGTATAGGGCAGGGCACAGATACGCAGTATTTT. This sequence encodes CASSIGQGTDTQYF. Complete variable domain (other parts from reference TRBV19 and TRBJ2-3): DGGITQSPKYLFRKEGQNVTLSCEQNLNHDAMYWYRQDPGQGLRLIYYSQIVNDFQKGDIAEGYSVSREKKESFPLTVTSAQKNPTAFYLCASSIGQGTDTQYFGPGTRLTVL.

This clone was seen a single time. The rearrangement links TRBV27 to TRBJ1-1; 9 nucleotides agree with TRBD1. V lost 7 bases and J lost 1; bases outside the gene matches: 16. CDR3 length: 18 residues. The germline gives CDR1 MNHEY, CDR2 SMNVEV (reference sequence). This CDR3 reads CASKTDFRDRVSNTEAFF. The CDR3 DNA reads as TGTGCCAGCAAAACCGATTTCCGGGACAGGGTTTCGAACACTGAAGCTTTCTTT.

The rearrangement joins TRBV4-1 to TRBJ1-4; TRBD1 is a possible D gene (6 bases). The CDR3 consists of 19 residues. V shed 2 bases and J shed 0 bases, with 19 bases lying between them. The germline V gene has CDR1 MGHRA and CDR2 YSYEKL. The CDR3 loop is CASSQRQGLLAPTNEKLFF. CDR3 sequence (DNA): TGCGCCAGCAGCCAACGTCAGGGGCTACTCGCCCCAACTAATGAAAAACTGTTTTTT.

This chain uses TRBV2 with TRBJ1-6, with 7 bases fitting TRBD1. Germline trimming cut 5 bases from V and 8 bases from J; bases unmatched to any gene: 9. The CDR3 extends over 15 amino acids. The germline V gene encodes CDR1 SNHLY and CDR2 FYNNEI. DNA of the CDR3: TGTGCCAGCAGTCTAAACAGGGGCAGTGATTCACCCCTCCACTTT. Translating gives CASSLNRGSDSPLHF. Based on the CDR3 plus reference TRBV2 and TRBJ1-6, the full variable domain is EPEVTQTPSHQVTQMGQEVILRCVPISNHLYFYWYRQILGQKVEFLVSFYNNEISEKSEIFDDQFSVERPDGSNFTLKIRSTKLEDSAMYFCASSLNRGSDSPLHFGNGTRLTVT.

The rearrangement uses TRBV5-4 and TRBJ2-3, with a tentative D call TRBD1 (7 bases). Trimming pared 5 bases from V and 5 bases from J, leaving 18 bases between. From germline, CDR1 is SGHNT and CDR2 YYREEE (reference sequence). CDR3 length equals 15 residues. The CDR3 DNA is TGTGCCAGCAGACAGGGGACTGCCGGGGTAGATACGCAGTATTTT. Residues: CASRQGTAGVDTQYF.

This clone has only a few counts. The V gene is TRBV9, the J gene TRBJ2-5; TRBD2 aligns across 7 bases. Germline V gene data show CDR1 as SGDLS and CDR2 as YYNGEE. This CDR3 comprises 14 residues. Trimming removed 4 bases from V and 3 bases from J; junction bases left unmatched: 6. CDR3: CASSSGAGEETQYF. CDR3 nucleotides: TGTGCCAGCAGCTCTGGGGCGGGGGAAGAGACCCAGTACTTC.

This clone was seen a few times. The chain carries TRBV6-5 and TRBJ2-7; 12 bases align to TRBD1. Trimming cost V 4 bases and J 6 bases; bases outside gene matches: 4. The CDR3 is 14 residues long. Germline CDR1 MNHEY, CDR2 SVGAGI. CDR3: CASSWGTGGLEQYV. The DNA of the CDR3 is TGTGCCAGCAGTTGGGGGACAGGGGGCCTCGAGCAGTACGTC.

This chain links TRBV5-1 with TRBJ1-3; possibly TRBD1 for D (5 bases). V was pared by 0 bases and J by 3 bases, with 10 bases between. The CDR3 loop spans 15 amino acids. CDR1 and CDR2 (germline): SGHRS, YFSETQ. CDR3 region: CASSLEPGDGNTIYF. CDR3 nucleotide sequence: TGCGCCAGCAGCTTGGAACCGGGGGATGGAAACACCATATATTTT.

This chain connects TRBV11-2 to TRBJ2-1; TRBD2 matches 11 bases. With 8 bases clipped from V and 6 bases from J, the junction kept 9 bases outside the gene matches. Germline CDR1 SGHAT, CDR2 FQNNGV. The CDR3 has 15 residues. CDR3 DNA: TGTGCCAGCCGGCAGTGGGGACTAGCGGTCAATGAGCAGTTCTTC. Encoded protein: CASRQWGLAVNEQFF.

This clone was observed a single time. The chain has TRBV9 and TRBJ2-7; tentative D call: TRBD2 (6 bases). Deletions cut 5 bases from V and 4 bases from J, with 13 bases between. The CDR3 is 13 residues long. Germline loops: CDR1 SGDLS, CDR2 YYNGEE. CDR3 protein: CASSDGGEYEQYF. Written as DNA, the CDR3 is TGTGCCAGCAGTGATGGAGGGGAATACGAGCAGTACTTC.

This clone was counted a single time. The CDR3 region is CASSSGSAPTDTQYF. For the CDR3, the DNA is TGTGCCAGCAGCAGTGGTAGTGCCCCCACAGATACGCAGTATTTT. The rearrangement uses TRBV11-3 and TRBJ2-3, with no clear D. Trimming cost V 5 bases and J 2 bases, with 14 bases left between them. Germline CDR1 and CDR2: SGHNT and YENEEA. This CDR3 spans 15 amino acids.